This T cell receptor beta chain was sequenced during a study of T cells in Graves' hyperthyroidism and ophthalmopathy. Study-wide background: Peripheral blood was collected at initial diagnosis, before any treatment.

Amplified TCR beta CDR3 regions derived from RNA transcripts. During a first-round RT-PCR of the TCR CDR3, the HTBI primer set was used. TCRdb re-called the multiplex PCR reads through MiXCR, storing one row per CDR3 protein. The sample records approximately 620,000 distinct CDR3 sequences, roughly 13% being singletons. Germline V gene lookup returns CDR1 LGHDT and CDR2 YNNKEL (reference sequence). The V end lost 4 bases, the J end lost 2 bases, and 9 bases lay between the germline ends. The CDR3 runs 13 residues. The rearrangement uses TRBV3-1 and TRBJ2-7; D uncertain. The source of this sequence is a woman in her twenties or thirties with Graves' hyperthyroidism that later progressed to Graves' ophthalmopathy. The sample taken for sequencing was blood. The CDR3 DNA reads TGTGCCAGCAGCCCAGCGATGGCCTACGAGCAGTACTTC. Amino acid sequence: CASSPAMAYEQYF.